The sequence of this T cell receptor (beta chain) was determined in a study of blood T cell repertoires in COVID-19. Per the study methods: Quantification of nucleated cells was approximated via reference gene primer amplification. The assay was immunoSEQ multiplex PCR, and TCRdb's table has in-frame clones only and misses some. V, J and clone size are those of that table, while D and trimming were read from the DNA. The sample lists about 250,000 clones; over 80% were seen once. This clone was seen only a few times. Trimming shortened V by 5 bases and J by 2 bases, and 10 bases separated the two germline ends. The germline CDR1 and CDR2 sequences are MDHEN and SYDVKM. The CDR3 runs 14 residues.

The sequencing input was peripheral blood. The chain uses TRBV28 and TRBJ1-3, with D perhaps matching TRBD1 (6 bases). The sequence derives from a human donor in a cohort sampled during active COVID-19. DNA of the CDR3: TGTGCCAGCAGTCCGGGACAAGCTGGAAACACCATATATTTT. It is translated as CASSPGQAGNTIYF.